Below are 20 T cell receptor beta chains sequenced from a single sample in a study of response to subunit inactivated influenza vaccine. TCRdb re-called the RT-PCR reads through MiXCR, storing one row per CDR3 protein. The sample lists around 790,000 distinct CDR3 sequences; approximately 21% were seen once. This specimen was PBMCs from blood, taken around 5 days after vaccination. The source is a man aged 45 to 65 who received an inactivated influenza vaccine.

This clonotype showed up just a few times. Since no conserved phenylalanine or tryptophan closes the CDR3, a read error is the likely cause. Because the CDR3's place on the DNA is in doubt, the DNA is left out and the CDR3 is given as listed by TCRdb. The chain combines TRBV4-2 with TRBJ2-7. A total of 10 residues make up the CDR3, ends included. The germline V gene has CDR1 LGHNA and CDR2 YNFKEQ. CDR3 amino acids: CASSLDWVML.

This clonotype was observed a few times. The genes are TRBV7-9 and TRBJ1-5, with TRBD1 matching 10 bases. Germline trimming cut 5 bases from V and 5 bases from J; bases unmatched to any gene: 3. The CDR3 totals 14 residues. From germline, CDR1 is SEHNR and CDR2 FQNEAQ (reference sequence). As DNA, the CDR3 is TGTGCCAGCAGCCTCGGGACAGGGGATCAGCCCCAGCATTTT. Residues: CASSLGTGDQPQHF.

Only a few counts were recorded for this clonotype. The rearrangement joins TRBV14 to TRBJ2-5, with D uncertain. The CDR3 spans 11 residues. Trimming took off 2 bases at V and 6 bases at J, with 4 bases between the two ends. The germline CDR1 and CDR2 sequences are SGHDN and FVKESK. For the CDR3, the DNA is TGTGCCAGCAGCCAATTGCAGACCCAGTACTTC. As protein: CASSQLQTQYF.

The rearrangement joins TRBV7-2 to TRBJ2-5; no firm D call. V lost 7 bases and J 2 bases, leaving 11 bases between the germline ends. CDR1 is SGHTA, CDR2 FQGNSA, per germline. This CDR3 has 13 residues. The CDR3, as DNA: TGTGCCAGCAATTCCGGAGCTCAAGAGACCCAGTACTTC. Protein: CASNSGAQETQYF. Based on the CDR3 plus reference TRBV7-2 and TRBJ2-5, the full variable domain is GAGVSQSPSNKVTEKGKDVELRCDPISGHTALYWYRQSLGQGLEFLIYFQGNSAPDKSGLPSDRFSAERTGGSVSTLTIQRTQQEDSAVYLCASNSGAQETQYFGPGTRLLVL.

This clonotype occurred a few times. For the CDR3, the DNA is TGTGCCACCAGCTTGGGACGGGAGGACAGGGGCAATCAGCCCCAGCATTTT. It yields the protein CATSLGREDRGNQPQHF. The rearrangement joins TRBV15 to TRBJ1-5, with 8 bases identical to TRBD1. This CDR3 is built from 17 residues. Unmatched junction bases numbered 11, after V lost 5 bases and J lost 2 bases. The germline V gene encodes CDR1 LNHNV and CDR2 YYDKDF (reference sequence).

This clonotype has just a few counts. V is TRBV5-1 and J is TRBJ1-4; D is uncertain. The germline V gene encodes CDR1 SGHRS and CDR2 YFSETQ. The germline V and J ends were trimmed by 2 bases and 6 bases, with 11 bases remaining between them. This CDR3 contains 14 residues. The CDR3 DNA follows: TGCGCCAGCAGCTTTCGTGGCACGGATGAAAAACTGTTTTTT. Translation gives CASSFRGTDEKLFF.

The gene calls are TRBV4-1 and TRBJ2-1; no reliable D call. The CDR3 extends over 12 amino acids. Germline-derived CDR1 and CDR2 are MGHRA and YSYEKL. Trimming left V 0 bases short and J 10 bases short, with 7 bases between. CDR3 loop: CASSQENLEQFF. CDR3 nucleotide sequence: TGCGCCAGCAGCCAAGAGAATCTCGAGCAGTTCTTC.

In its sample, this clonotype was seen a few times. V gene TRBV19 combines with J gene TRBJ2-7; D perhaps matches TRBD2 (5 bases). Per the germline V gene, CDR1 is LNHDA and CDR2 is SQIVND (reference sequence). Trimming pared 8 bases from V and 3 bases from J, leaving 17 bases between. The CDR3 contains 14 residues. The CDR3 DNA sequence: TGTGCCAGTGCGGGTGGAGACCCTCTCTACGAGCAGTACTTC. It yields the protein CASAGGDPLYEQYF.

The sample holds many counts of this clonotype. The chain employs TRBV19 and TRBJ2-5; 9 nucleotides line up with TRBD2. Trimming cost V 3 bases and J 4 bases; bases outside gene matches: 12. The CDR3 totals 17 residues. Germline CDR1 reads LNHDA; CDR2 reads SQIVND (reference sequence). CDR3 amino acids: CASSIGDPSGVRETQYF. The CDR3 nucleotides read TGTGCCAGTAGTATCGGCGACCCTAGCGGGGTTCGAGAGACCCAGTACTTC.

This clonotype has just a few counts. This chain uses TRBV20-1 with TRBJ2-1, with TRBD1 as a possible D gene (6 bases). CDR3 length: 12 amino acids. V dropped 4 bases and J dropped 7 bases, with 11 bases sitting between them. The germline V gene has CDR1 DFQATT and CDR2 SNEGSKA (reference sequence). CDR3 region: CSAMDDRNEQFF. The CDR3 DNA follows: TGCAGTGCTATGGATGACAGGAATGAGCAGTTCTTC.

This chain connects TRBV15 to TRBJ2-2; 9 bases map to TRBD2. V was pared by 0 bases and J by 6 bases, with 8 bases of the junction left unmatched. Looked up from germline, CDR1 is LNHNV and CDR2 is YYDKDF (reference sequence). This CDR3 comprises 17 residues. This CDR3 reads CATSRDSAREGPGELFF. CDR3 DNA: TGTGCCACCAGCAGAGATTCGGCGCGGGAGGGCCCCGGGGAGCTGTTTTTT. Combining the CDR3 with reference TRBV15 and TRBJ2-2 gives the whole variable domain DAMVIQNPRYQVTQFGKPVTLSCSQTLNHNVMYWYQQKSSQAPKLLFHYYDKDFNNEADTPDNFQSRRPNTSFCFLDIRSPGLGDTAMYLCATSRDSAREGPGELFFGEGSRLTVL.

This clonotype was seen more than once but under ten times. The CDR3 coding sequence is TGTGCCAGCAGTTTAATTTGGACTCCGACCCCAGATACGCAGTATTTT. Translated, it gives CASSLIWTPTPDTQYF. The rearrangement joins TRBV12-3 or TRBV12-4 to TRBJ2-3; D perhaps matches TRBD2 (5 bases). Deletions cut 2 bases from V and 4 bases from J, with 16 bases between. The CDR3 runs to 16 residues.

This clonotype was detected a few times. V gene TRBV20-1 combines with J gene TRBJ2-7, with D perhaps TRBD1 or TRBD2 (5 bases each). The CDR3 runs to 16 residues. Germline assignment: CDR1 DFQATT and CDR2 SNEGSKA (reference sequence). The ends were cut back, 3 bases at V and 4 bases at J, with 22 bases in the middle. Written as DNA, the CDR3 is TGCAGTGCTAGGGGGCCGTCGGGACCTACGGCGTACGAGCAGTACTTC. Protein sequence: CSARGPSGPTAYEQYF.

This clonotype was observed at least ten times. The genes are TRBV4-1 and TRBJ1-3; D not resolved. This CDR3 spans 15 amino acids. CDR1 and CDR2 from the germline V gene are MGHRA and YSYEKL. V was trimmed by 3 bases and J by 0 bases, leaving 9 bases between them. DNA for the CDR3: TGCGCCAGCAGCCAGCCTCTCCGCTCTGGAAACACCATATATTTT. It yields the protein CASSQPLRSGNTIYF.

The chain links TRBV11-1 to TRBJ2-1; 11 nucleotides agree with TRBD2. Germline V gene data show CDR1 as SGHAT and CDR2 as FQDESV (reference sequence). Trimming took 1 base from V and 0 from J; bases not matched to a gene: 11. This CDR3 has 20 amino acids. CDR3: CASSLGTSGHREASYNEQFF. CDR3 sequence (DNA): TGTGCCAGCAGCTTAGGGACTAGCGGGCATAGAGAGGCCTCCTACAATGAGCAGTTCTTC.

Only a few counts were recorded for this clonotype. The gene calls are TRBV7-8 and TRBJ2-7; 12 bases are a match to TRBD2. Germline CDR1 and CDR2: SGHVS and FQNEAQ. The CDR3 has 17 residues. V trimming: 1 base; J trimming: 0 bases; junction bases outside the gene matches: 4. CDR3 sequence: CASSLGTSGTYSYEQYF. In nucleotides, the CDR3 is TGTGCCAGCAGCTTAGGGACTAGCGGGACCTACTCCTACGAGCAGTACTTC.

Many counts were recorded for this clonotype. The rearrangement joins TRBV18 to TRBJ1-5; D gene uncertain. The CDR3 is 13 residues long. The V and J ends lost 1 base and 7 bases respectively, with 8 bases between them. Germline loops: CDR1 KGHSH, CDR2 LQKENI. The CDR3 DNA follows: TGTGCCAGCTCACCACGCGGGAGCCAGCCCCAGCATTTT. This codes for CASSPRGSQPQHF. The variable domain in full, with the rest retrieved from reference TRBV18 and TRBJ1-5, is NAGVMQNPRHLVRRRGQEARLRCSPMKGHSHVYWYRQLPEEGLKFMVYLQKENIIDESGMPKERFSAEFPKEGPSILRIQQVVRGDSAAYFCASSPRGSQPQHFGDGTRLSIL.

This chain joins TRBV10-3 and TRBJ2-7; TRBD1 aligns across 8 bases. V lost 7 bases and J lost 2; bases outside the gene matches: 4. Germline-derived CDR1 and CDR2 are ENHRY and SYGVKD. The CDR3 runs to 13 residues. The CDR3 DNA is TGTGCCATCATGGGGACAGGAACCTACGAGCAGTACTTC. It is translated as CAIMGTGTYEQYF.

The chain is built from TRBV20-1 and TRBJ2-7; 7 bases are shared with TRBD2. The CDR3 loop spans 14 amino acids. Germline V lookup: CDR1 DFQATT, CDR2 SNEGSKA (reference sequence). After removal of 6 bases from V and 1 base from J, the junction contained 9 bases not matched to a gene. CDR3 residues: CSALPLALSYEQYF. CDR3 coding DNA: TGCAGTGCCCTCCCACTAGCGTTATCCTACGAGCAGTACTTC.

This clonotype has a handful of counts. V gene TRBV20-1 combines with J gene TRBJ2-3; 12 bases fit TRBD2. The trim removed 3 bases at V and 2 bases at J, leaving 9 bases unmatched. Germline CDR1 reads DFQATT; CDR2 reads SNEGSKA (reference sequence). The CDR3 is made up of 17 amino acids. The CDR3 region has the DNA TGCAGTGCTAGTAGACCTGGACTAGCGGGGTTCACAGATACGCAGTATTTT. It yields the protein CSASRPGLAGFTDTQYF.